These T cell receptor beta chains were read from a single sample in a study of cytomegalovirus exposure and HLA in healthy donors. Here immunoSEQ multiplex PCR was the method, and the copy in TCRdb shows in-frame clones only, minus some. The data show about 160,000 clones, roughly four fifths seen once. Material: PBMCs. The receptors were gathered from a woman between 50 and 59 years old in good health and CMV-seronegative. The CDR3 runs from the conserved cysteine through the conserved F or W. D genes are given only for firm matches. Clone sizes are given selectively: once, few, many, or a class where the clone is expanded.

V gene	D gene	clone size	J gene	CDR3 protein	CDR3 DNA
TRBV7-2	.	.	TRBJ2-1	CASSPPERPSSYNEQFF	TGTGCCAGCAGCCCTCCTGAGCGGCCGAGCTCCTACAATGAGCAGTTCTTC
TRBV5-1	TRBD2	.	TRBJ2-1	CASSTGLAGASYNEQFF	TGCGCCAGCAGTACCGGACTAGCGGGAGCTTCCTACAATGAGCAGTTCTTC
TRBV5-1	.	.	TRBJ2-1	CASSMRAPGDNEQFF	TGCGCCAGCAGCATGCGAGCCCCCGGAGACAATGAGCAGTTCTTC
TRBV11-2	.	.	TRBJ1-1	CASSFPKQGAEAFF	TGTGCCAGCAGCTTTCCCAAACAGGGAGCAGAAGCTTTCTTT
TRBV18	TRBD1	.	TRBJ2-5	CASSDRGQETQYF	TGTGCCAGCTCAGACAGGGGCCAAGAGACCCAGTACTTC
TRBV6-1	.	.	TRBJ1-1	CASSDPGRVNTEAFF	TGTGCCAGCAGTGATCCAGGGAGGGTGAACACTGAAGCTTTCTTT
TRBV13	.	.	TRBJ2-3	CASSFGPDTQYF	TGTGCCAGCAGTTTTGGCCCAGATACGCAGTATTTT
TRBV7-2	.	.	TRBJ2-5	CASSLSLEAGSTQYF	TGTGCCAGCAGCCTTAGCTTAGAGGCAGGGTCGACCCAGTACTTC
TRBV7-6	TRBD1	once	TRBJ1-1	CASSLDRGSLVSTEAFF	TGTGCCAGCAGCTTGGACAGGGGGTCTCTGGTGAGCACTGAAGCTTTCTTT
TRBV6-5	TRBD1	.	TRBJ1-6	CASSSTGQGNSPLHF	TGTGCCAGCAGTTCCACGGGACAGGGGAATTCACCCCTCCACTTT
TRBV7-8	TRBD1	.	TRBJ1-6	CASSLGQENSPLHF	TGTGCCAGCAGCTTGGGACAGGAAAATTCACCCCTCCACTTT
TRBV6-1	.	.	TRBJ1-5	CASSEYATVSNQPQHF	TGTGCCAGCAGTGAATACGCGACAGTTAGCAATCAGCCCCAGCATTTT
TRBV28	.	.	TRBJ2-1	CASSSISPTSSYNEQFF	TGTGCCAGCAGTTCCATTAGCCCCACCAGCTCCTACAATGAGCAGTTCTTC
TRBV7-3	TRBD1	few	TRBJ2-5	CASSPRTGGKETQYF	TGTGCCAGCAGCCCAAGGACAGGGGGGAAAGAGACCCAGTACTTC
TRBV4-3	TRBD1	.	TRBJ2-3	CASSEGQRLDTQYF	TGCGCCAGCAGCGAGGGACAGCGCTTAGATACGCAGTATTTT
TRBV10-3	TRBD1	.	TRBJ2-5	CATRQGFQETQYF	TGTGCCACCAGACAGGGGTTCCAAGAGACCCAGTACTTC
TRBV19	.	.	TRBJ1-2	CASSMDGGGYTF	TGTGCCAGTAGTATGGACGGGGGTGGCTACACCTTC
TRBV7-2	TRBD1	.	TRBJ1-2	CASSRGQEDIYGYTF	TGTGCCAGCAGCAGGGGACAGGAGGATATCTATGGCTACACCTTC
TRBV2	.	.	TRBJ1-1	CASGRRLEAFF	TGTGCCAGCGGTAGGAGATTAGAAGCTTTCTTT
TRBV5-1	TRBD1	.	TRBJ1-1	CASSARDRVSNTEAFF	TGCGCCAGCAGCGCCCGGGACAGGGTCAGCAACACTGAAGCTTTCTTT
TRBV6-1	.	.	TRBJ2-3	CASALPGLDTQYF	TGTGCCAGCGCCCTACCGGGACTAGATACGCAGTATTTT
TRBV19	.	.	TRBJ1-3	CASSIELPGGNTIYF	TGTGCCAGTAGTATAGAGCTCCCAGGAGGAAACACCATATATTTT